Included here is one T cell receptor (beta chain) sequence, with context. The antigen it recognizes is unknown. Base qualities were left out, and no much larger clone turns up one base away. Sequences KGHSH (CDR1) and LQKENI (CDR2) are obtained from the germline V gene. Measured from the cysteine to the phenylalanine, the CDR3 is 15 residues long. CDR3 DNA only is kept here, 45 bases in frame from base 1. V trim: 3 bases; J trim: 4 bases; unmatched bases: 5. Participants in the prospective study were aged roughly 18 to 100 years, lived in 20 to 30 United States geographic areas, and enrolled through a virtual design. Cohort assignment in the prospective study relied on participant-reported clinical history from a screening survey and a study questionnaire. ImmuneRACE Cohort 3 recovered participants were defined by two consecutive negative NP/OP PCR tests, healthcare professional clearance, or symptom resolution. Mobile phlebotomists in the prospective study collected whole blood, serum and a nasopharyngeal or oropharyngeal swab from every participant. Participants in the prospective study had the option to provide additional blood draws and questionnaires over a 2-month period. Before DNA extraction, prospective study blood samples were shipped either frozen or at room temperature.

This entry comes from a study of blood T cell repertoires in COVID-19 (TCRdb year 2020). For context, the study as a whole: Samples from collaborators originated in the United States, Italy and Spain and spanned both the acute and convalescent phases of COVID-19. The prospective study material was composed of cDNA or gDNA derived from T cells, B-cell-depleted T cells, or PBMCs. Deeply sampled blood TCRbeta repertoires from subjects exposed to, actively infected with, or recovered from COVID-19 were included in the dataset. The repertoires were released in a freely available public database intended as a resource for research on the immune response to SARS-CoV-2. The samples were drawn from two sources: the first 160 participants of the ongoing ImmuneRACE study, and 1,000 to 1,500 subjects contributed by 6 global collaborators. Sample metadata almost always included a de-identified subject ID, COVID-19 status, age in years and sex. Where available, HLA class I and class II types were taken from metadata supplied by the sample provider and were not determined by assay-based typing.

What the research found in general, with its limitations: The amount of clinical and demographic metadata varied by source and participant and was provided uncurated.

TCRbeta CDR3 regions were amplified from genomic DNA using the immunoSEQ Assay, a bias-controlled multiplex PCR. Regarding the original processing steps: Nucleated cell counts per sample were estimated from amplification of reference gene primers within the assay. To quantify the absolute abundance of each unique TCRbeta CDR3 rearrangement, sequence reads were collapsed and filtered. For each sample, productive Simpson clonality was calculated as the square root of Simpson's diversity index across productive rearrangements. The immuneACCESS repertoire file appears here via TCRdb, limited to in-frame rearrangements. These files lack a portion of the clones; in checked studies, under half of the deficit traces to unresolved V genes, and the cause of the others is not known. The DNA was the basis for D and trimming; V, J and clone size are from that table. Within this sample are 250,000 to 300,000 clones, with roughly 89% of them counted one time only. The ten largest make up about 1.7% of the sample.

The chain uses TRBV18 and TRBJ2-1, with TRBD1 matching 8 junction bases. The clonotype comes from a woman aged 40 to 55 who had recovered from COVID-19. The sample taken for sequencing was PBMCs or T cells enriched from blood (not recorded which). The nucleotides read TGTGCCAGCTCACCTACGCGGACAGGGTACAATGAGCAGTTCTTC. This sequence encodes CASSPTRTGYNEQFF.